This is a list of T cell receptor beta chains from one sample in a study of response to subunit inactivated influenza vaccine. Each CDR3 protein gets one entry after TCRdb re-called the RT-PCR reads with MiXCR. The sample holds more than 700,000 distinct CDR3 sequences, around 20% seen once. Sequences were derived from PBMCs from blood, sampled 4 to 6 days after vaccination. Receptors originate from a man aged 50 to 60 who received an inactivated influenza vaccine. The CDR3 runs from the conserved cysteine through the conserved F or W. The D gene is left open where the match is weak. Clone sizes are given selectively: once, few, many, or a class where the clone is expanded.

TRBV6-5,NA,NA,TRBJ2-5,CASSYSQSRGVETQYF,TGTGCCAGCAGTTACTCACAAAGCAGGGGAGTGGAGACCCAGTACTTC
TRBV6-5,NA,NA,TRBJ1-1,CASSYSGTGKSTEAFF,TGTGCCAGCAGTTACTCGGGCACAGGGAAGAGCACTGAAGCTTTCTTT
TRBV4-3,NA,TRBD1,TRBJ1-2,CASSQDFFTGAYGYTF,TGCGCCAGCAGCCAAGATTTTTTCACAGGGGCGTATGGCTACACCTTC
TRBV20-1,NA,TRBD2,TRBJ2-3,CSASGGRATDTQYF,TGCAGTGCGTCGGGCGGGAGGGCCACCGATACGCAGTATTTT
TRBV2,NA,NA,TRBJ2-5,CASSEGSRWYF,TGTGCCAGCAGTGAAGGGAGCCGTTGGTACTTC
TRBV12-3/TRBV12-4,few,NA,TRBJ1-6,CASSLGLVSPLHF,TGTGCCAGCAGTTTAGGATTGGTTTCACCCCTCCACTTT
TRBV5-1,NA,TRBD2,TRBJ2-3,CASRRGGADTDTQYF,TGCGCCAGCAGGCGCGGGGGGGCGGATACAGATACGCAGTATTTT
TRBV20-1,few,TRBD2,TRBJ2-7,CSARRLAGGQEQYF,TGCAGTGCGCGTCGACTAGCGGGAGGGCAGGAGCAGTACTTC
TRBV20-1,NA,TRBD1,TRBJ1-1,CSAGQGALWTEAFF,TGCAGTGCTGGACAGGGGGCGTTGTGGACTGAAGCTTTCTTT
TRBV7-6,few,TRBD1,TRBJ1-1,CASSSRTGTTEAFF,TGTGCCAGCAGCTCCCGGACAGGAACCACTGAAGCTTTCTTT
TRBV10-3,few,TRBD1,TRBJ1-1,CAISDRTGGNTEAFF,TGTGCCATCAGTGATAGGACAGGGGGTAACACTGAAGCTTTCTTT
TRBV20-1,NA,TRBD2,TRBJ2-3,CSAITSGISTDTQYF,TGCAGTGCTATCACTAGCGGGATTAGCACAGATACGCAGTATTTT
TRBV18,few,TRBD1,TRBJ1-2,CASSPLSQDRGDGYTF,TGTGCCAGCTCACCACTCTCGCAGGACAGGGGTGATGGCTACACCTTC
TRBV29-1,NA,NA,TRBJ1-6,CSVSSGQNNSPLHF,TGCAGCGTGAGCTCGGGGCAGAATAATTCACCCCTCCACTTT
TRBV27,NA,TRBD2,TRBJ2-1,CASSLTSSVYNEQFF,TGTGCCAGCAGTTTGACTAGCTCCGTTTACAATGAGCAGTTCTTC
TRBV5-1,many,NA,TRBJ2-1,CASSPGGGNEQFF,TGCGCCAGCAGCCCGGGGGGCGGCAATGAGCAGTTCTTC
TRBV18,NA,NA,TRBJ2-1,CASSPYPGGEQFF,TGTGCCAGCTCACCTTACCCAGGGGGGGAGCAGTTCTTC
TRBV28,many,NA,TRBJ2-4,CASSFRGLAKNIQYF,TGTGCCAGCAGTTTCAGGGGCCTAGCCAAAAACATTCAGTACTTC
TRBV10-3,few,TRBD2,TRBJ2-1,CAIRQTSGGAVEQFF,TGTGCCATCAGACAAACTAGCGGGGGGGCCGTTGAGCAGTTCTTC
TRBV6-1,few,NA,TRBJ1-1,CASRGQPAVQGMNTEAFF,TGTGCCAGCCGTGGACAGCCTGCTGTCCAGGGAATGAACACTGAAGCTTTCTTT
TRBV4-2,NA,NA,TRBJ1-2,CASSQERGQGGNYGYTF,TGTGCCAGCAGCCAAGAACGAGGCCAGGGTGGAAACTATGGCTACACCTTC
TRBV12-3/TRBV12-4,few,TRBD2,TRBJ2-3,CASASSGGWADTQYF,TGTGCCAGCGCCTCTAGCGGGGGGTGGGCAGATACGCAGTATTTT
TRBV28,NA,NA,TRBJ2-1,CASRSDLGSYNEQFF,TGTGCCAGCAGGAGCGACCTTGGGTCCTACAATGAGCAGTTCTTC
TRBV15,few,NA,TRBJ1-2,CATSRIGSNYGYTF,TGTGCCACCAGCAGAATCGGATCTAACTATGGCTACACCTTC
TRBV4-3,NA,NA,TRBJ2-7,CASSQEVKFYEQYF,TGCGCCAGCAGCCAAGAGGTAAAATTCTACGAGCAGTACTTC
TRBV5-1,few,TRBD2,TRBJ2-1,CASSLGAGVSYNEQFF,TGCGCCAGCAGCTTGGGAGCGGGAGTATCCTACAATGAGCAGTTCTTC
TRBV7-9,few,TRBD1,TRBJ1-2,CASSLVSDRDYGYTF,TGTGCCAGCAGCTTAGTTTCGGACAGGGACTATGGCTACACCTTC
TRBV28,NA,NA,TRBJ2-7,CASSPTSTAEQYF,TGTGCCAGCAGTCCGACATCGACAGCCGAGCAGTACTTC
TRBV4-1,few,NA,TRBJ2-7,CASSQEGRASYEQYF,TGCGCCAGCAGCCAAGAAGGCAGGGCGTCCTACGAGCAGTACTTC
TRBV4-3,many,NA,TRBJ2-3,CASSHRDGRTDTQYF,TGCGCCAGCAGCCACCGGGACGGACGCACAGATACGCAGTATTTT